This T cell receptor (beta chain) came from a study of CD8 T cells in ankylosing spondylitis. Study results and limitations: Enrichment of disease-linked clones was reportedly significant in matched ankylosing spondylitis synovial fluid. A number of the motif variants had already been described in reactive arthritis synovial fluid and blood. Within peripheral blood, clones linked to disease were CD8+ and relatively rare.

Trimming removed 6 bases from V and 1 base from J; junction bases left unmatched: 12. The CDR3 spans 18 residues. Germline loops: CDR1 MNHNS, CDR2 SASEGT. This clonotype was found many times. The antigen remains unidentified. TCRdb recomputed calls from the 5' RACE reads with MiXCR, one row per CDR3 protein. The profile covers fewer than 250,000 distinct CDR3 sequences, with roughly a tenth appearing a single time and approximately 2.5% taken by the ten largest. This rearrangement joins TRBV6-1 to TRBJ2-6, with 7 bases fitting TRBD1. The sample comprised blood, either unsorted or a sorted T cell fraction (not recorded which). This TCR was recovered from a male donor with ankylosing spondylitis or in good health (not recorded which). The CDR3, as DNA: TGTGCCAGCAGGGACCACGGGACAGTGCTATCTGGGGCCAACGTCCTGACTTTC. Amino acids: CASRDHGTVLSGANVLTF.